This T cell receptor beta chain is from a study of PD-1 blockade in classical Hodgkin lymphoma. This CDR3 has 15 amino acids. Germline V gives CDR1 SNHLY, CDR2 FYNNEI. The assay was immunoSEQ multiplex PCR, and TCRdb's table has in-frame clones only and misses some. The sample lists around 40,000 clones; around 80% were seen once. In every patient, relapse followed autologous stem cell transplantation, while exposure to brentuximab vedotin differed. Concerning this clone: A read error may produce the germline difference seen at one junction end.

This chain connects TRBV2 to TRBJ2-1, with 8 bases lining up with TRBD2. Here the sequenced sample was peripheral blood mononuclear cells (PBMCs), taken at baseline. The origin of this receptor is a human donor with classical Hodgkin lymphoma. The CDR3: CASREAGETYNEQFF. CDR3 DNA sequence: TGTGCCAGCAGGGAAGCGGGGGAAACTTACAATGAGCAGTTCTTC.